This T cell receptor beta chain originates from a study of cytomegalovirus exposure and HLA in healthy donors. Study conclusions and caveats: High specificity and sensitivity for cytomegalovirus status were reported for the classifier. Clusters of TCRs from the first cohort tended to co-occur in the approximately 120 validation repertoires (as a later analysis found). Cytomegalovirus-associated TCR beta chains were listed, numbering 150 to 200.

The donors formed part of the roughly 120-subject validation cohort, distinct from the roughly 670-subject first cohort. Trimming pared 7 bases from V and 6 bases from J, leaving 15 bases between. The CDR3 sequence is 14 residues long. Germline-derived CDR1 and CDR2 are WNHNN and SYGVQD (reference sequence). Profiled with immunoSEQ multiplex PCR; TCRdb holds only in-frame clones, not every one. The sample contains about 79,000 clones, 93% of which appear only once. A note on this clone: Its target is unknown.

Sequencing was carried out using PBMCs. The rearrangement links TRBV10-1 to TRBJ2-2; perhaps TRBD2 as D (6 bases). The receptor was derived from a woman aged 25 to 39 in good health and CMV-seronegative. CDR3 bases: TGCGCCAGCAAGGCGGGGAGTGGGTCCGGGGAGCTGTTTTTT. Its protein product is CASKAGSGSGELFF.